The 24 T cell receptor beta chains given below trace back to one sample, sequenced in a study of neoadjuvant nivolumab and ipilimumab in lung cancer. TCRdb's copy holds only in-frame clones and misses some; the assay was immunoSEQ multiplex PCR. The sample carries some 6,500 clones, roughly four fifths recorded once. This material consisted of tumor tissue, taken after neoadjuvant nivolumab, alone or with ipilimumab, at or shortly before surgery. Receptor source: an adult with non-small cell lung cancer.

In its sample, this clone was seen a few times. The V call is TRBV15, the J call TRBJ2-2; 7 bases fit TRBD2. V shed 8 bases and J 4 bases; nucleotides not matched to a gene: 19. Germline V gene data show CDR1 as LNHNV and CDR2 as YYDKDF (reference sequence). The CDR3 has 18 residues. CDR3 in amino acids: CATPGGGRNTTVTGELFF. The CDR3 coding sequence is TGTGCCACCCCCGGGGGAGGGAGAAACACTACGGTCACCGGGGAGCTGTTTTTT.

The chain combines TRBV19 with TRBJ2-2, with 8 bases aligning to TRBD1. With 5 bases clipped from V and 8 bases from J, the junction kept 7 bases outside the gene matches. CDR1 LNHDA and CDR2 SQIVND come from the germline V gene (reference sequence). The CDR3 length is 14 residues. The CDR3 DNA follows: TGTGCCAGTAGTTTCGGACAGGGACCGGGGGAGCTGTTTTTT. Its translation is CASSFGQGPGELFF. The whole variable domain, filled in from reference TRBV19 and TRBJ2-2, reads DGGITQSPKYLFRKEGQNVTLSCEQNLNHDAMYWYRQDPGQGLRLIYYSQIVNDFQKGDIAEGYSVSREKKESFPLTVTSAQKNPTAFYLCASSFGQGPGELFFGEGSRLTVL.

This chain links TRBV27 with TRBJ2-5; tentatively, D is TRBD1 (5 bases). CDR3 length: 16 amino acids. Germline V gives CDR1 MNHEY, CDR2 SMNVEV (reference sequence). Trimming took 5 bases from V and 5 from J, leaving 21 bases between them. CDR3 in DNA: TGTGCCAGCAGTCCCCAAGGGGTATCCTCTTGGGAGACCCAGTACTTC. It encodes CASSPQGVSSWETQYF.

This chain joins TRBV6-1 and TRBJ1-5; the D is unclear. This CDR3 has 14 amino acids. Trimming pared 8 bases from V and 2 bases from J, leaving 13 bases between. In germline, CDR1 is MNHNS, CDR2 SASEGT. The CDR3 here is CASVISRGNQPQHF. Written as DNA, the CDR3 is TGTGCCAGCGTCATATCCCGAGGCAATCAGCCCCAGCATTTT.

The chain recombines TRBV6-1 with TRBJ1-2, with D possibly being TRBD1 (6 bases). The germline gives CDR1 MNHNS, CDR2 SASEGT. This CDR3 is built from 16 residues. V lost 4 bases and J 0 bases, leaving 15 bases between the germline ends. CDR3 protein: CASSGHPGTPNYGYTF. CDR3 DNA sequence: TGTGCCAGCAGTGGTCACCCCGGGACACCTAACTATGGCTACACCTTC.

The chain uses TRBV19 and TRBJ2-1; the D is unclear. Germline CDR1 and CDR2: LNHDA and SQIVND (reference sequence). Trimming took off 6 bases at V and 6 bases at J, with 12 bases between the two ends. The CDR3 runs to 13 residues. Here the CDR3 DNA reads TGTGCCAGTAGCCACGGTCTCGGCAATGAGCAGTTCTTC. This encodes CASSHGLGNEQFF.

V and J are TRBV7-9 and TRBJ1-1, with TRBD1 matching over 7 bases. In germline, CDR1 is SEHNR, CDR2 FQNEAQ (reference sequence). J was trimmed by 8 bases and V by 3 bases; bases with no gene match: 9. The CDR3 is made up of 14 amino acids. CDR3 sequence: CASSLYTGTEEAFF. In nucleotides, the CDR3 is TGTGCCAGCAGCTTGTACACCGGGACAGAAGAAGCTTTCTTT.

The CDR3 is CASSLKGGRTDTQYF. CDR3 DNA: TGTGCCAGCAGCTTAAAGGGTGGGCGCACAGATACGCAGTATTTT. The rearrangement joins TRBV7-3 to TRBJ2-3; D unclear. CDR1 is SGHTA and CDR2 is FQGTGA in the germline V gene. V shed 1 base and J shed 1 base, with 9 bases lying between them. CDR3 length: 15 residues.

A word on this clone: An end of the junction differs from the germline gene, which may be a read error. The V call is TRBV27, the J call TRBJ1-5; 7 positions match TRBD1. Germline values: CDR1 MNHEY, CDR2 SMNVEV (reference sequence). This CDR3 comprises 16 residues. The DNA of the CDR3 is TGTGCCAGCAGCTTATCTTACAGGGGTAGCAATCAGCCCCAGCATTTT. This translates into CASSLSYRGSNQPQHF.

J is TRBJ2-1 and V is TRBV5-1; 7 bases are shared with TRBD1. This CDR3 has 15 amino acids. Germline V gives CDR1 SGHRS, CDR2 YFSETQ. With 7 bases clipped from V and 6 bases from J, the junction kept 13 bases outside the gene matches. The CDR3 bases are TGCGCCAGCGCGACCCTGAACAGGGGTAGCAATGAGCAGTTCTTC. Its translation: CASATLNRGSNEQFF.

The rearrangement links TRBV5-1 to TRBJ1-4; D gene unclear. Germline-derived CDR1 and CDR2 are SGHRS and YFSETQ. V lost 4 bases and J lost 3, with 16 bases in between. CDR3 size: 16 residues. The CDR3 here is CASSPFSGDSNEKLFF. The CDR3, as DNA: TGCGCCAGCAGCCCTTTTTCGGGTGACTCTAATGAAAAACTGTTTTTT.

The rearrangement links TRBV19 to TRBJ2-1, with D possibly matching TRBD2 (6 bases). The CDR3 loop spans 18 amino acids. In germline, CDR1 is LNHDA, CDR2 SQIVND (reference sequence). V dropped 0 bases and J dropped 4 bases, with 19 bases sitting between them. The CDR3 bases are TGTGCCAGTAGTATAGAGGCTCCCCGGGCGGAGGGTTACAATGAGCAGTTCTTC. Protein sequence: CASSIEAPRAEGYNEQFF.

This sequence joins TRBV9 and TRBJ2-2; 11 bases agree with TRBD2. There are 14 residues in the CDR3. Trimming removed 0 bases from V and 14 bases from J; junction bases left unmatched: 6. CDR1 and CDR2 (germline): SGDLS, YYNGEE. The CDR3 loop is CASSVGGTSGPLFF. CDR3 sequence (DNA): TGTGCCAGCAGCGTAGGCGGGACTAGCGGTCCCCTGTTTTTT.

To note about this clone: One end of the junction is discordant with germline, which a read error may explain. The rearrangement links TRBV5-1 to TRBJ2-1; 8 bases agree with TRBD2. Germline V gene data show CDR1 as SGHRS and CDR2 as YFSETQ. CDR3 length: 18 residues. The CDR3 sequence is CACRPTDRGTSVINEQFF. The DNA of the CDR3 is TGCGCCTGCAGGCCGACCGACCGTGGGACTAGTGTTATCAATGAGCAGTTCTTC.

Written as DNA, the CDR3 is TGTGCCAGCAGCCCGGGAGGCCAGGCAGTTAACTATGGCTACACCTTC. Residues: CASSPGGQAVNYGYTF. V gene TRBV7-9 combines with J gene TRBJ1-2; D unclear. The CDR3 sequence is 16 residues long. Germline-derived CDR1 and CDR2 are SEHNR and FQNEAQ (reference sequence). Trimming removed 5 bases from V and 1 base from J, with 17 bases in between.

V gene TRBV11-2 combines with J gene TRBJ2-6; 7 nucleotides match TRBD1. V shed 5 bases, J shed 0 bases, and the junction held 13 bases outside the gene matches. The CDR3 sequence is 19 residues long. Germline V CDR1 and CDR2: SGHAT, FQNNGV. The CDR3, as DNA: TGTGCCAGCAGCCGCGTTGGGACAGCTAGTCCCTCTGGGGCCAACGTCCTGACTTTC. Amino acids: CASSRVGTASPSGANVLTF.

This clone is medium-sized within its sample. The V gene is TRBV5-5, the J gene TRBJ1-1, with unresolved D. V lost 5 bases and J lost 1, with 12 bases in between. Germline V lookup: CDR1 SGHKS, CDR2 YYEKEE (reference sequence). The CDR3 has 14 amino acids. The CDR3 nucleotides read TGTGCCAGCAGTACCGATCCACGGAACACTGAAGCTTTCTTT. Its protein is CASSTDPRNTEAFF.

The genes are TRBV19 and TRBJ1-1, with TRBD1 identical over 9 bases. The CDR3 is 15 residues long. Trimming at V came to 6 bases and at J to 1 base, leaving 6 bases not matched to a gene. Germline lookup yields CDR1 LNHDA and CDR2 SQIVND (reference sequence). This CDR3 reads CASRYRDRANTEAFF. CDR3 coding DNA: TGTGCCAGTAGGTACCGGGACAGGGCGAACACTGAAGCTTTCTTT.

The CDR3 DNA reads TGTGCCAGCATCTCACCGGTCCGGAGGGACACTAGCACAGATACGCAGTATTTT. It codes for CASISPVRRDTSTDTQYF. The chain recombines TRBV7-9 with TRBJ2-3; D possibly matches TRBD1 or TRBD2 (6 bases each). The CDR3 totals 18 residues. The V end was cut by 7 bases, the J end by 0 bases, with 23 bases between. The germline V gene has CDR1 SEHNR and CDR2 FQNEAQ (reference sequence).

This clone was recorded a few times. The J gene is TRBJ1-1, the V gene TRBV7-8, with 8 bases that match TRBD1. Germline CDR1 reads SGHVS; CDR2 reads FQNEAQ. The CDR3 extends over 15 amino acids. Losses at the gene ends were 3 bases for V and 0 bases for J; bases not matched to a gene: 3. CDR3 sequence: CASSFDRGLNTEAFF. In nucleotides, the CDR3 is TGTGCCAGCAGCTTCGACAGGGGACTGAACACTGAAGCTTTCTTT.

The sample holds one count of this clone. The rearrangement links TRBV19 to TRBJ2-5, with 15 nucleotides matching TRBD2. Trimming at V came to 3 bases and at J to 4 bases, leaving 6 bases not matched to a gene. This CDR3 region has 17 residues. Germline V lookup: CDR1 LNHDA, CDR2 SQIVND (reference sequence). In DNA, the CDR3 is TGTGCCAGTAGTATTCGGGGACTAGCGGGAGGAGGAGAGACCCAGTACTTC. Translation gives CASSIRGLAGGGETQYF.

The J gene is TRBJ1-2, the V gene TRBV20-1; D remains unclear. Germline assignment: CDR1 DFQATT and CDR2 SNEGSKA (reference sequence). The V gene lost 5 bases and the J gene lost 6 bases, with 10 bases spanning the gap. This CDR3 comprises 11 residues. The CDR3 coding sequence is TGCAGTGCTGAAGGTGCGGATGGCTACACCTTC. Translation: CSAEGADGYTF.

The chain links TRBV7-9 to TRBJ2-3; D is unclear. V lost 2 bases to trimming and J lost 0 bases, with 12 bases between them. Germline V gives CDR1 SEHNR, CDR2 FQNEAQ (reference sequence). The CDR3 sequence is 16 residues long. The CDR3 protein is CASSLPWRLSTDTQYF. The CDR3 DNA reads TGTGCCAGCAGCTTACCCTGGCGCCTTAGCACAGATACGCAGTATTTT.

This clone was seen just once. The CDR3 DNA follows: TGTGCCAGCAGTTACTCGGGTACTAGCACAGATACGCAGTATTTT. Translating it yields CASSYSGTSTDTQYF. The genes are TRBV6-5 and TRBJ2-3; D is uncertain. Germline V gene data show CDR1 as MNHEY and CDR2 as SVGAGI. The CDR3 length is 15 residues. Trimming took off 0 bases at V and 0 bases at J, with 7 bases between the two ends.